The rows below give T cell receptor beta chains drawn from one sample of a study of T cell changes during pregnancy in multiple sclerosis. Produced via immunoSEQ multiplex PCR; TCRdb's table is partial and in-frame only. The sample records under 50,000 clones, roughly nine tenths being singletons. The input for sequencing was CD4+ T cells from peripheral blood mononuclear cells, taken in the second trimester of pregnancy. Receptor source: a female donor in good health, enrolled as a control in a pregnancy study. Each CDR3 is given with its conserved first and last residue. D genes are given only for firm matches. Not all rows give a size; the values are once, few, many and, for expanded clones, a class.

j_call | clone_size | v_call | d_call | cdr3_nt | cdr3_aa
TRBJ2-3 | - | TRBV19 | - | TGTGCCAGTAGTATGATAGCGCCCACAGATACGCAGTATTTT | CASSMIAPTDTQYF
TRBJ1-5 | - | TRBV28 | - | TGTGCCACTTCGGACAGAAATCAGCCCCAGCATTTT | CATSDRNQPQHF
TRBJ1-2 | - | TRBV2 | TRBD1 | TGTGCCAGCAGGCTGTCCAGGGGGAAAGCAGATTTTATTAACTATGGCTACACCTTC | CASRLSRGKADFINYGYTF
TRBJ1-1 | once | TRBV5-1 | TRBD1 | TGCGCCAGCAGCTTGTCCTTGACAGGGGACACTGAAGCTTTCTTT | CASSLSLTGDTEAFF
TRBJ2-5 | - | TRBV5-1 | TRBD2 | TGCGCCAGCAGCTTGGCGGGGGGGCTTATAGAGACCCAGTACTTC | CASSLAGGLIETQYF
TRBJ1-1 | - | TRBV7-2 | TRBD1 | TGTGCCAGCAGCTTGGGACAGGCTACATCAGAAGCTTTCTTT | CASSLGQATSEAFF
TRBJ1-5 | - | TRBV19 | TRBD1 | TGTGCCAGTAGTTCGGTGGGGACAGGCTATCAGCCCCAGCATTTT | CASSSVGTGYQPQHF
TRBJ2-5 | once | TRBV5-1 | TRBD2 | TGCGCCAGCAGCCTTGCACCTAGCGGGGTGGGGGAGACCCAGTACTTC | CASSLAPSGVGETQYF
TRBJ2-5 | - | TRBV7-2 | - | TGTGCCAGCAGCTTAGCGCGAACGGGGGGCTTCCAAGAGACCCAGTACTTC | CASSLARTGGFQETQYF
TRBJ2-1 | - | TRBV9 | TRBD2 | TGTGCCAGCAGCGTAGTTTGGGGGGGAATAAGCAATGAGCAGTTCTTC | CASSVVWGGISNEQFF
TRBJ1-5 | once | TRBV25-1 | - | TGTGCCAGCAGTGACTCCAGGCTTCAGCCCCAGCATTTT | CASSDSRLQPQHF